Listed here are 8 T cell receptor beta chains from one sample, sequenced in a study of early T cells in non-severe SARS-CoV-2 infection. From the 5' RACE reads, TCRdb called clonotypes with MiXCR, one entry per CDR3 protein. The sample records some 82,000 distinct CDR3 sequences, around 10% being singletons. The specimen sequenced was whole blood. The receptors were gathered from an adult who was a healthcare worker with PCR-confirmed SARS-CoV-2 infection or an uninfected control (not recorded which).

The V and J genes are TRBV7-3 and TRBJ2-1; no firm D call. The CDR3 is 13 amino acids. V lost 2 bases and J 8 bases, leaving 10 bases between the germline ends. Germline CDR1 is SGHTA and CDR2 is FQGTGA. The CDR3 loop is CASSLLGRDEQFF. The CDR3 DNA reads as TGTGCCAGCAGCTTATTAGGTCGAGATGAGCAGTTCTTC.

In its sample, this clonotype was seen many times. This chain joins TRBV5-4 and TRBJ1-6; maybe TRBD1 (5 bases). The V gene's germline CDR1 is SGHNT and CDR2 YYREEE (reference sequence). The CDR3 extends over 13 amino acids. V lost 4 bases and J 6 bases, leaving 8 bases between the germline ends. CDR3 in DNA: TGTGCCAGCAGCGACAGCAGTAATTCACCCCTCCACTTT. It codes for CASSDSSNSPLHF.

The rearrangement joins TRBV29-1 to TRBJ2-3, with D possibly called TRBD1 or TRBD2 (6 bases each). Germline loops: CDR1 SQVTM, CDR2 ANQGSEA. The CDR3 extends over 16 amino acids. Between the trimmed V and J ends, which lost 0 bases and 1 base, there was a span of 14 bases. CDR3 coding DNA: TGCAGCGTTGAAGAAAGCTCGGGGGCTGGCACAGATACGCAGTATTTT. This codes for CSVEESSGAGTDTQYF.

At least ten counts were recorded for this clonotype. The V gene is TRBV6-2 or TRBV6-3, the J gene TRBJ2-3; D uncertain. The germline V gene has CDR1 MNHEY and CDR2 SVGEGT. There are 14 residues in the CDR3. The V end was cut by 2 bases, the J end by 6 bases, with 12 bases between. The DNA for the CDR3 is TGTGCCAGCAGTTACGATGGAGTCGGGGATACGCAGTATTTT. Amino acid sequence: CASSYDGVGDTQYF.

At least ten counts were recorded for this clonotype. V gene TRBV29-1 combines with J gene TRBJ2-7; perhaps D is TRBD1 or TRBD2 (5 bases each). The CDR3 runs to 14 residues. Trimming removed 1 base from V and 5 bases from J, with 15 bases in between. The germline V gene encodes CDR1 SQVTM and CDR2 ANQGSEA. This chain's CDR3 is CSVEGGRGADEQYF. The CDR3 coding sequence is TGCAGCGTTGAAGGCGGACGAGGGGCCGACGAGCAGTACTTC.

The CDR3 nucleotides are TGTGCCAGTAGTAGGTCTAGCGGGGCCAAAAACATTCAGTACTTC. This codes for CASSRSSGAKNIQYF. The rearrangement uses TRBV19 and TRBJ2-4; the match to TRBD2 covers 8 bases. Unmatched junction bases numbered 3, after V lost 4 bases and J lost 1 base. This CDR3 has 15 residues. Germline V gene sequence: CDR1 LNHDA, CDR2 SQIVND (reference sequence). Drawing the rest from reference TRBV19 and TRBJ2-4, the complete variable domain is DGGITQSPKYLFRKEGQNVTLSCEQNLNHDAMYWYRQDPGQGLRLIYYSQIVNDFQKGDIAEGYSVSREKKESFPLTVTSAQKNPTAFYLCASSRSSGAKNIQYFGAGTRLSVL.

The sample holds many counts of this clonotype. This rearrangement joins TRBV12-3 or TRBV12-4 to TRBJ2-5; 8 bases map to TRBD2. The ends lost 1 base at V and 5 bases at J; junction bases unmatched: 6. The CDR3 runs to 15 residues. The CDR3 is CASSLGAGVGETQYF. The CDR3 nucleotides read TGTGCCAGCAGTTTAGGAGCGGGAGTTGGGGAGACCCAGTACTTC.

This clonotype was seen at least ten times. For the CDR3, the DNA is TGTGCCAGCAGCCAACTCCAGGGGACAGGGAGGAATGAGCAGTTCTTC. It codes for CASSQLQGTGRNEQFF. The chain joins TRBV3-1 to TRBJ2-1; 9 bases are shared with TRBD1. The CDR3 extends over 16 amino acids. Germline V gene lookup returns CDR1 LGHDT and CDR2 YNNKEL (reference sequence). V lost 2 bases to trimming and J lost 7 bases; unmatched junction nucleotides: 9.